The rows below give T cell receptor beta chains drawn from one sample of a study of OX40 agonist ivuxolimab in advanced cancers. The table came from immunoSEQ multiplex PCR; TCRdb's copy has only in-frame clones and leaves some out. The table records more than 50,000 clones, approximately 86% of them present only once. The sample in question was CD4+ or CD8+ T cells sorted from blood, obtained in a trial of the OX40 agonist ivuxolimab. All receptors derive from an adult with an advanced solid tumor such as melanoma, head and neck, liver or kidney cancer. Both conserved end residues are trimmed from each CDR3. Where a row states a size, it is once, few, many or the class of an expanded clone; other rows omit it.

CDR3aa: ASTRQGLNTEAF; abundance: .; len: 12; v_gene: TRBV6-4; j_gene: TRBJ1-1
CDR3aa: ASSPFSGGTSPLH; abundance: .; len: 13; v_gene: TRBV7-9; j_gene: TRBJ1-6
CDR3aa: ASSQDLTISRGYT; abundance: .; len: 13; v_gene: TRBV4-3; j_gene: TRBJ1-2
CDR3aa: ASSLALAGYTDTQY; abundance: .; len: 14; v_gene: TRBV5-4; j_gene: TRBJ2-3
CDR3aa: ASSPAGRQPQH; abundance: few; len: 11; v_gene: TRBV28; j_gene: TRBJ1-5
CDR3aa: ASMEHQSSNQPQH; abundance: .; len: 13; v_gene: TRBV6-5; j_gene: TRBJ1-5
CDR3aa: ASSPSVGFGANVLT; abundance: .; len: 14; v_gene: TRBV13; j_gene: TRBJ2-6
CDR3aa: ASSLGPGGLNVLT; abundance: once; len: 13; v_gene: TRBV7-9; j_gene: TRBJ2-6
CDR3aa: ASSYSKGWGAF; abundance: few; len: 11; v_gene: TRBV6-7; j_gene: TRBJ1-1
CDR3aa: ASSLGDYNEQF; abundance: .; len: 11; v_gene: TRBV5-6; j_gene: TRBJ2-1
CDR3aa: ASSFWKSTEAF; abundance: .; len: 11; v_gene: TRBV6-5; j_gene: TRBJ1-1
CDR3aa: ASSIIPGSEQF; abundance: .; len: 11; v_gene: TRBV19; j_gene: TRBJ2-1
CDR3aa: ASSYSRTSGGAAYNEQF; abundance: .; len: 17; v_gene: TRBV11-2; j_gene: TRBJ2-1
CDR3aa: ASSRVGELF; abundance: .; len: 9; v_gene: TRBV6-5; j_gene: TRBJ2-2
CDR3aa: ASSAPGDTQY; abundance: .; len: 10; v_gene: TRBV6-1; j_gene: TRBJ2-3
CDR3aa: ASNGAGTRGTDTQY; abundance: .; len: 14; v_gene: TRBV6-1; j_gene: TRBJ2-3
CDR3aa: ASSSPRLKAF; abundance: .; len: 10; v_gene: TRBV9; j_gene: TRBJ1-1
CDR3aa: ATSRERLSEQY; abundance: .; len: 11; v_gene: TRBV15; j_gene: TRBJ2-7
CDR3aa: ASNEHTGELF; abundance: .; len: 10; v_gene: TRBV6-5; j_gene: TRBJ2-2
CDR3aa: AIKMGQPQH; abundance: .; len: 9; v_gene: TRBV10-3; j_gene: TRBJ1-5
CDR3aa: ASSSEGLAGEQF; abundance: .; len: 12; v_gene: TRBV5-8; j_gene: TRBJ2-1
CDR3aa: ASSIAYRGNEQY; abundance: .; len: 12; v_gene: TRBV19; j_gene: TRBJ2-7
CDR3aa: ASSQDGEAAEQAEAF; abundance: .; len: 15; v_gene: TRBV4-2; j_gene: TRBJ1-1
CDR3aa: ASTPSEAGNQPQH; abundance: .; len: 13; v_gene: TRBV7-9; j_gene: TRBJ1-5
CDR3aa: ASSAGGGPPNEQF; abundance: .; len: 13; v_gene: TRBV9; j_gene: TRBJ2-1
CDR3aa: ASLGPNYGYT; abundance: .; len: 10; v_gene: TRBV28; j_gene: TRBJ1-2
CDR3aa: ASSLRQGSVVEQY; abundance: .; len: 13; v_gene: TRBV7-6; j_gene: TRBJ2-7
CDR3aa: ASSKEVGFGGYT; abundance: .; len: 12; v_gene: TRBV5-4; j_gene: TRBJ1-2
CDR3aa: ASSPSRGMETVNEQF; abundance: .; len: 15; v_gene: TRBV18; j_gene: TRBJ2-1
CDR3aa: ASSLGTGNQPQH; abundance: .; len: 12; v_gene: TRBV7-8; j_gene: TRBJ1-5
CDR3aa: ASGVGGQGYGYT; abundance: .; len: 12; v_gene: TRBV12-5; j_gene: TRBJ1-2
CDR3aa: ASSIGAGADTGELF; abundance: .; len: 14; v_gene: TRBV27; j_gene: TRBJ2-2
CDR3aa: ASSPPGAVIFSGNTIY; abundance: .; len: 16; v_gene: TRBV7-9; j_gene: TRBJ1-3
CDR3aa: ATSRGEQGWSTDTQY; abundance: .; len: 15; v_gene: TRBV15; j_gene: TRBJ2-3
CDR3aa: ASRSGSGYT; abundance: .; len: 9; v_gene: TRBV2; j_gene: TRBJ1-2
CDR3aa: ASIPWAGGSGGNEQF; abundance: .; len: 15; v_gene: TRBV7-2; j_gene: TRBJ2-1
CDR3aa: ASSLGTHPYEQY; abundance: once; len: 12; v_gene: TRBV7-9; j_gene: TRBJ2-7
CDR3aa: ASSQTVGISSYEQY; abundance: .; len: 14; v_gene: TRBV11-2; j_gene: .
CDR3aa: ASRKPDREYNEQF; abundance: .; len: 13; v_gene: TRBV7-9; j_gene: TRBJ2-1
CDR3aa: ASSQVYSGVQETQY; abundance: .; len: 14; v_gene: TRBV4-2; j_gene: TRBJ2-5
CDR3aa: ASSPLPTGRGYT; abundance: .; len: 12; v_gene: TRBV5-6; j_gene: TRBJ1-2
CDR3aa: ASSTWGADGHNEQF; abundance: .; len: 14; v_gene: TRBV12-5; j_gene: TRBJ2-1
CDR3aa: ASSQGRGYTEAF; abundance: .; len: 12; v_gene: TRBV4-3; j_gene: TRBJ1-1
CDR3aa: ASTGGSPYREQY; abundance: few; len: 12; v_gene: TRBV28; j_gene: TRBJ2-5
CDR3aa: ASSLVGAAPSYSGANVLT; abundance: .; len: 18; v_gene: TRBV28; j_gene: TRBJ2-6
CDR3aa: ASSLVSADSGETQY; abundance: .; len: 14; v_gene: TRBV11-2; j_gene: TRBJ2-5
CDR3aa: ASSFPGGAENTEAF; abundance: .; len: 14; v_gene: TRBV13; j_gene: TRBJ1-1
CDR3aa: ASSPVGTVNYEQY; abundance: .; len: 13; v_gene: TRBV27; j_gene: TRBJ2-7
CDR3aa: ASSLRAANTYEQY; abundance: .; len: 13; v_gene: TRBV27; j_gene: TRBJ2-7
CDR3aa: ASSPIVGGTLAKNIQY; abundance: once; len: 16; v_gene: TRBV7-2; j_gene: TRBJ2-4
CDR3aa: ASGFAGQGYGYT; abundance: .; len: 12; v_gene: TRBV12-5; j_gene: TRBJ1-2
CDR3aa: ASSVGTGGVETQY; abundance: .; len: 13; v_gene: TRBV9; j_gene: TRBJ2-5
CDR3aa: ASSSQPRATNEKLF; abundance: few; len: 14; v_gene: TRBV14; j_gene: TRBJ1-4
CDR3aa: ASSSPWLGTYEQY; abundance: .; len: 13; v_gene: TRBV6-5; j_gene: TRBJ2-7
CDR3aa: ASSPNRGQTYGYT; abundance: .; len: 13; v_gene: TRBV9; j_gene: TRBJ1-2
CDR3aa: ASSEISQGTSIGAF; abundance: .; len: 14; v_gene: TRBV25-1; j_gene: TRBJ1-1
CDR3aa: VVLTGAFLEQY; abundance: .; len: 11; v_gene: TRBV2; j_gene: TRBJ2-7
CDR3aa: ASRDRGNYGYT; abundance: .; len: 11; v_gene: TRBV11-2; j_gene: TRBJ1-2
CDR3aa: ASSLDQGPRGYEQY; abundance: .; len: 14; v_gene: TRBV11-2; j_gene: TRBJ2-7